This TCR delta chain is from a study of gamma-delta chains in newborns, infants, children. As for the study in general: Polyclonal expansion of innate γδ T cells after birth follows microbial exposure.

TCRdb reapplied CATT to the reads. In the table there are thousands of delta-chain clones, approximately 2.9% of which are singletons. Concerning this clone itself: Just one base apart from a much larger clone, this may be a read error.

The germline V and J ends were trimmed by 0 bases and 0 bases, with 14 bases remaining between them. Germline assignment: CDR1 GEAIGNYY and CDR2 EKD. The CDR3 is 19 residues long. The rearrangement uses TRDV2 and TRDJ3; possibly TRDD2 for D (5 bases). The sample taken for sequencing was blood. The source is a child who was a newborn, infant or young child, either healthy, febrile or measles-vaccinated (not recorded which). The CDR3 nucleotides are TGTGCCTGTGACACCGCAGGGTATCCTTCCTCCTGGGACACCCGACAGATGTTTTTC. Translated: CACDTAGYPSSWDTRQMFF.